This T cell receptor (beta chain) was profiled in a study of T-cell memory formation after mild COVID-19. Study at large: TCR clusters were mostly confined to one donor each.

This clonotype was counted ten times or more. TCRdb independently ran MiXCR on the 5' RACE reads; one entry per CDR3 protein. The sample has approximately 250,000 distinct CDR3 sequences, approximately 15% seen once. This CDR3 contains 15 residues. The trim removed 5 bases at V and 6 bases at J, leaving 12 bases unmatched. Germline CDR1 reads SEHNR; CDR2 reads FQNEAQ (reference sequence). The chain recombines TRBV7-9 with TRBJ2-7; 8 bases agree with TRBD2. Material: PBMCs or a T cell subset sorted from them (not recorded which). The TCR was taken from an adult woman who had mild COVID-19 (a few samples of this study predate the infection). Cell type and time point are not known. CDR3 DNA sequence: TGTGCCAGCAGCCGCACCGGGGGGGCCCCGCTCGAGCAGTACTTC. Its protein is CASSRTGGAPLEQYF.